The sequence of this T cell receptor beta chain was determined in a study of a mutant IDH1 vaccine in newly diagnosed glioma. Study-wide background: Patients in the study were vaccinated eight times, receiving shots in weeks 1, 3, 5, 7, 11, 15, 19 and 23.

Time point described: week 23, last vaccination. In the vaccine, a single dose held 300 ug of the mutant IDH1 20-mer peptide, along with topical imiquimod. There were new WHO grade 3 or 4 astrocytomas in the donors, and these were IDH1-mutant and ATRX-lost. This clone has only a few counts. Its antigen is not known. CDR1 and CDR2 (germline): LNHDA, SQIVND (reference sequence). The CDR3 is made up of 14 amino acids. Trimming removed 1 base from V and 3 bases from J, with 9 bases in between. Here immunoSEQ multiplex PCR was the method, and the copy in TCRdb shows in-frame clones only, minus some. The sample contains tens of thousands of clones, 85% to 95% of which appear only once.

The sequence was collected from a man aged 50 to 60 with glioma. The chain is built from TRBV19 and TRBJ2-5; D gene unclear. This specimen was PBMCs, taken from a glioma patient whose treatment included an IDH1 peptide vaccine. CDR3 in amino acids: CASSIVGQKETQYF. The CDR3 DNA is TGTGCCAGTAGTATAGTTGGGCAGAAAGAGACCCAGTACTTC.